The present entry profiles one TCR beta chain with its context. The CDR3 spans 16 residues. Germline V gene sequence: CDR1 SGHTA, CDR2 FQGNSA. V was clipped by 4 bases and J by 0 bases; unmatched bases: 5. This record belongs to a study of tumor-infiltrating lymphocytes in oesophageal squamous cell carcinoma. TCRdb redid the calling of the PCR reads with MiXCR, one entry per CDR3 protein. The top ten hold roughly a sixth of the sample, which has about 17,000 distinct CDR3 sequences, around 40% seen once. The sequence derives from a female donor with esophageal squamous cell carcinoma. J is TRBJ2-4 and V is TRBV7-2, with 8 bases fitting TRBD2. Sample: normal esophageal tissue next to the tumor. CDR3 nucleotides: TGTGCCAGCAGCTCCGGGACTAGACTAGCCAAAAACATTCAGTACTTC. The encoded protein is CASSSGTRLAKNIQYF.